This T cell receptor beta chain derives from a study of sequential checkpoint blockade in melanoma. CDR3 length: 12 amino acids. The germline V gene has CDR1 SGDLS and CDR2 YYNGEE. Trimming cost V 8 bases and J 2 bases, with 9 bases left between them. Sequencing was performed with immunoSEQ multiplex PCR; in TCRdb, only in-frame clones are kept and a portion is missing. The data show around 2,200 clones, around 15% seen once. At least ten counts were recorded for this clone. Specified treatment: randomized to nivolumab then ipilimumab (arm A) or the reverse (arm B). This chain uses TRBV9 with TRBJ2-3; tentative D call: TRBD2 (5 bases). The source of this sequence is a human donor with melanoma. Sample: tumor tissue (inferred from file names), taken from a patient given nivolumab and ipilimumab in sequence. The CDR3 nucleotides read TGTGCCAGGGGCGGGCCCACAGATACGCAGTATTTT. Encoded protein: CARGGPTDTQYF.